This TCR beta chain was found in a study of T cell changes during pregnancy in multiple sclerosis. Per the germline V gene, CDR1 is SEHNR and CDR2 is FQNEAQ (reference sequence). Trimming shortened V by 6 bases and J by 8 bases, and 19 bases separated the two germline ends. The CDR3 consists of 15 residues. Using immunoSEQ multiplex PCR, the repertoire was profiled, and TCRdb retains in-frame clones only, with some absent. The sample contains 55,000 or so clones, around 93% of which appear only once. The chain uses TRBV7-9 and TRBJ1-4; weak D call: TRBD1 (6 bases). The source is a female donor with multiple sclerosis, enrolled in a pregnancy study. Here the sequenced sample was CD4+ T cells from peripheral blood mononuclear cells, taken after pregnancy. CDR3 DNA: TGTGCCAGCAGTTCTAGGGGGGGAGGCAAGGAAAAACTGTTTTTT. Amino acid sequence: CASSSRGGGKEKLFF.